These 32 T cell receptor beta chains originate from one sample sequenced in a study of shared clonotypes between healthy human individuals. It was CD45RO-negative cells, positively selected for CCR7, that made up naive CD8 cells, with terminally differentiated effector memory CD45RA+ cells excluded. TCRdb keeps only in-frame clones here, not all; method: immunoSEQ multiplex PCR. The table includes 560,000 or so clones, roughly 96% detected once. Sequences were obtained from naive CD8+ T cells sorted from blood. The source is a woman aged 25 to 39 in good health.

In this sample, this clone turned up once. This chain uses TRBV13 with TRBJ1-2, with 7 bases that match TRBD1. Germline V gene sequence: CDR1 PRHDT, CDR2 FYEKMQ (reference sequence). This CDR3 is built from 16 residues. V gave up 1 base and J gave up 4 bases; unmatched junction bases: 9. The CDR3 here is CASSLERQGEVYGYTF. CDR3 DNA sequence: TGTGCCAGCAGCTTAGAAAGGCAGGGGGAGGTCTATGGCTACACCTTC.

The J gene is TRBJ2-3, the V gene TRBV28; TRBD2 might be the D (6 bases). The ends were cut back, 10 bases at V and 3 bases at J, with 14 bases in the middle. There are 13 residues in the CDR3. Per germline, CDR1 MDHEN and CDR2 SYDVKM. DNA of the CDR3: TGTGCCACCTCGGGCGGGATTACAGATACGCAGTATTTT. Translation gives CATSGGITDTQYF.

The rearrangement links TRBV5-4 to TRBJ2-7; D is possibly TRBD2 (7 bases). This CDR3 comprises 15 residues. Trimming removed 4 bases from V and 2 bases from J, with 16 bases in between. The germline V gene has CDR1 SGHNT and CDR2 YYREEE (reference sequence). The CDR3 bases are TGTGCCAGCAGCCCTAGGGGGGGACGAACCTACGAGCAGTACTTC. Translation gives CASSPRGGRTYEQYF.

The V gene is TRBV19, the J gene TRBJ2-7; D is undetermined. The CDR3 runs 16 residues. V lost 3 bases and J 5 bases, leaving 20 bases between the germline ends. Germline CDR1 reads LNHDA; CDR2 reads SQIVND (reference sequence). CDR3 in amino acids: CASSMVTNHLRNEQYF. As DNA, the CDR3 is TGTGCCAGTAGTATGGTAACCAACCACCTCAGGAACGAGCAGTACTTC.

The rearrangement links TRBV5-1 to TRBJ2-1; 13 bases agree with TRBD2. With V trimmed by 0 bases and J by 8 bases, 11 bases remained unmatched. The CDR3 length is 18 residues. Germline-derived CDR1 and CDR2 are SGHRS and YFSETQ. DNA for the CDR3: TGCGCCAGCAGCTTGGAAGCACTAGCGGGAGGGATAAGCGATGAGCAGTTCTTC. Residues: CASSLEALAGGISDEQFF. The whole variable domain, filled in from reference TRBV5-1 and TRBJ2-1, reads KAGVTQTPRYLIKTRGQQVTLSCSPISGHRSVSWYQQTPGQGLQFLFEYFSETQRNKGNFPGRFSGRQFSNSRSEMNVSTLELGDSALYLCASSLEALAGGISDEQFFGPGTRLTVL.

V usage is TRBV2 and J usage is TRBJ2-7; either TRBD1 or TRBD2 may supply D (5 bases each). The V and J ends lost 4 bases and 4 bases respectively, with 11 bases between them. The CDR3 is 13 residues long. Germline values: CDR1 SNHLY, CDR2 FYNNEI. The CDR3 here is CASSGGRLYEQYF. Here the CDR3 DNA reads TGTGCCAGCAGTGGGGGACGGCTTTACGAGCAGTACTTC.

This clone appeared a single time. V gene TRBV28 combines with J gene TRBJ1-6; possible D gene TRBD1, 5 bases. Germline CDR1 and CDR2: MDHEN and SYDVKM. The CDR3 is made up of 16 amino acids. V was pared by 1 base and J by 4 bases, with 11 bases between. CDR3 residues: CASSLLEGLYNSPLHF. CDR3 sequence (DNA): TGTGCCAGCAGTTTATTAGAGGGGTTATATAATTCACCCCTCCACTTT.

The chain carries TRBV10-2 and TRBJ2-2, with 11 bases aligning to TRBD2. The germline CDR1 and CDR2 sequences are WSHSY and SAAADI. There are 17 residues in the CDR3. J gave up 5 bases and V 3 bases, and 8 bases lay outside the gene matches. CDR3 loop: CASSDLAGGSGTGELFF. The DNA of the CDR3 is TGCGCCAGCAGTGATTTAGCGGGAGGGTCGGGAACCGGGGAGCTGTTTTTT.

This clone has only a few counts. V gene TRBV30 combines with J gene TRBJ1-1; D unresolved. The CDR3 is 11 amino acids. The V end lost 3 bases, the J end lost 8 bases, and 10 bases lay between the germline ends. Germline assignment: CDR1 GTSNPN and CDR2 SVGIG (reference sequence). CDR3 loop: CAWSEGGEAFF. Written as DNA, the CDR3 is TGTGCCTGGAGCGAGGGAGGCGAAGCTTTCTTT.

J is TRBJ2-7 and V is TRBV5-6; a weak D match, TRBD1 (6 bases). Germline V lookup: CDR1 SGHDT, CDR2 YYEEEE. V was clipped by 4 bases and J by 4 bases, with 21 bases between them. The CDR3 sequence is 16 residues long. Written as DNA, the CDR3 is TGTGCCAGCAGCCGGAACACAGGGCGGACAGCTTACGAGCAGTACTTC. Its translation: CASSRNTGRTAYEQYF.

The V and J genes are TRBV5-8 and TRBJ1-5; the D is unclear. Germline values: CDR1 SGHTS, CDR2 YDEGEE. The CDR3 consists of 16 residues. With 0 bases removed from V and 2 bases from J, the gap between germline ends came to 12 bases. The CDR3 protein is CASSLEYEGGNQPQHF. The CDR3 DNA follows: TGTGCCAGCAGCTTGGAGTACGAGGGTGGCAATCAGCCCCAGCATTTT.

Notes on this clone: The junction does not match germline at one end; this may be a read error. The rearrangement links TRBV19 to TRBJ2-7; 9 nucleotides line up with TRBD1. The V gene's germline CDR1 is LNHDA and CDR2 SQIVND (reference sequence). The CDR3 has 14 residues. CDR3 region: CAGSTGTGTYEQYF. As DNA, the CDR3 is TGTGCCGGTAGTACGGGGACAGGGACCTACGAGCAGTACTTC. Using reference TRBV19 and TRBJ2-7 for the parts outside the CDR3, the full variable domain is DGGITQSPKYLFRKEGQNVTLSCEQNLNHDAMYWYRQDPGQGLRLIYYSQIVNDFQKGDIAEGYSVSREKKESFPLTVTSAQKNPTAFYLCAGSTGTGTYEQYFGPGTRLTVT.

This chain connects TRBV29-1 to TRBJ2-3; 10 bases line up with TRBD2. CDR3 length: 16 residues. The junction had 8 bases not matched to a gene; V was cut back by 4 bases and J by 1 base. Germline V gene lookup returns CDR1 SQVTM and CDR2 ANQGSEA. The CDR3, as DNA: TGCAGCGTTGCGGGGCCTAGCGGGAGTCGCACAGATACGCAGTATTTT. Its protein product is CSVAGPSGSRTDTQYF.

V is TRBV13 and J is TRBJ1-3, with D possibly TRBD1 on 6 matching bases. The length of the CDR3 is 14 residues. Germline V gene data show CDR1 as PRHDT and CDR2 as FYEKMQ (reference sequence). Trimming cost V 4 bases and J 3 bases, with 10 bases left between them. CDR3 amino acids: CASSSGTFGNTIYF. DNA for the CDR3: TGTGCCAGCAGCTCAGGGACATTTGGAAACACCATATATTTT.

The chain carries TRBV4-1 and TRBJ2-7; TRBD1 might be the D (5 bases). Trimming removed 4 bases from V and 6 bases from J, with 13 bases in between. The CDR3 totals 13 residues. CDR1 and CDR2 (germline): MGHRA, YSYEKL. DNA for the CDR3: TGCGCCAGCAGCCTTTCCAGGGCCGGCGAGCAGTACTTC. Translated: CASSLSRAGEQYF.

The genes are TRBV5-4 and TRBJ2-7; D may be TRBD1 or TRBD2 (5 bases each). This CDR3 is 14 amino acids long. Germline V gene data show CDR1 as SGHNT and CDR2 as YYREEE (reference sequence). V lost 5 bases to trimming and J lost 0 bases, with 12 bases between them. The CDR3 sequence: CASSFPGSSYEQYF. CDR3 DNA sequence: TGTGCCAGCAGTTTTCCAGGGAGCTCCTACGAGCAGTACTTC. Drawing the rest from reference TRBV5-4 and TRBJ2-7, the complete variable domain is ETGVTQSPTHLIKTRGQQVTLRCSSQSGHNTVSWYQQALGQGPQFIFQYYREEENGRGNFPPRFSGLQFPNYSSELNVNALELDDSALYLCASSFPGSSYEQYFGPGTRLTVT.

The gene calls are TRBV27 and TRBJ2-5, with 15 bases that match TRBD2. The trim removed 6 bases at V and 0 bases at J, leaving 8 bases unmatched. Germline loops: CDR1 MNHEY, CDR2 SMNVEV (reference sequence). CDR3 length: 18 amino acids. The CDR3 protein is CASSPGTSGRWNQETQYF. CDR3 nucleotide sequence: TGTGCCAGCAGCCCCGGGACTAGCGGGAGGTGGAACCAAGAGACCCAGTACTTC.

Only one count was recorded for this clone. The V and J genes are TRBV6-1 and TRBJ2-5; TRBD1 aligns across 8 bases. Germline assignment: CDR1 MNHNS and CDR2 SASEGT. V was pared by 5 bases and J by 4 bases, with 12 bases of the junction left unmatched. This CDR3 is 16 amino acids long. The chain's CDR3 is CASSQGTGWLTETQYF. In nucleotides, the CDR3 is TGTGCCAGCAGTCAAGGGACAGGATGGCTTACAGAGACCCAGTACTTC.

The gene calls are TRBV19 and TRBJ1-5; 8 nucleotides match TRBD1. The CDR3 has 15 residues. Germline CDR1 reads LNHDA; CDR2 reads SQIVND (reference sequence). The ends lost 2 bases at V and 7 bases at J; junction bases unmatched: 7. The CDR3 coding sequence is TGTGCCAGTAGTATAATCTCAGGGGGCTTGCAGCCCCAGCATTTT. Amino acids: CASSIISGGLQPQHF.

CDR3 loop: CASSSLGGDTEAFF. The CDR3 nucleotides are TGTGCCAGCAGTTCTCTTGGGGGGGACACTGAAGCTTTCTTT. The chain links TRBV28 to TRBJ1-1, with D perhaps matching TRBD1 (5 bases). CDR3 length: 14 residues. V shed 4 bases and J shed 3 bases, with 12 bases lying between them. The germline gives CDR1 MDHEN, CDR2 SYDVKM.

The chain recombines TRBV9 with TRBJ2-1; D not resolved. Germline V gives CDR1 SGDLS, CDR2 YYNGEE. The CDR3 is 16 amino acids. The germline V and J ends were trimmed by 0 bases and 0 bases, with 10 bases remaining between them. The CDR3 DNA follows: TGTGCCAGCAGCGTAGAGCCGAACCCCTCCTACAATGAGCAGTTCTTC. It specifies CASSVEPNPSYNEQFF.

This clone was seen once. V gene TRBV9 combines with J gene TRBJ2-1; TRBD2 might be the D (7 bases). The V end lost 6 bases, the J end lost 9 bases, and 19 bases lay between the germline ends. Germline CDR1 reads SGDLS; CDR2 reads YYNGEE. This CDR3 comprises 14 residues. CDR3 loop: CASTPLGGRSEQFF. CDR3 nucleotide sequence: TGTGCCAGCACCCCCCTGGGGGGGCGCAGTGAGCAGTTCTTC.

This chain links TRBV9 with TRBJ1-2; 10 nucleotides match TRBD1. The CDR3 sequence is 17 residues long. Unmatched junction bases numbered 11, after V lost 1 base and J lost 5 bases. Germline CDR1 is SGDLS and CDR2 is YYNGEE. CDR3 amino acids: CASSVHGRQGADYGYTF. The CDR3 DNA is TGTGCCAGCAGCGTACACGGTAGACAGGGGGCGGATTATGGCTACACCTTC.

The J gene is TRBJ2-3, the V gene TRBV29-1, with D tentatively TRBD2 (5 bases). Germline CDR1 reads SQVTM; CDR2 reads ANQGSEA. V dropped 8 bases and J dropped 3 bases, with 18 bases sitting between them. CDR3 size: 14 residues. For the CDR3, the DNA is TGCAGCCTCCTGACTGCTGGAGGTACAGATACGCAGTATTTT. Its protein product is CSLLTAGGTDTQYF.

The chain uses TRBV29-1 and TRBJ2-1; 10 bases map to TRBD2. Trimming took 2 bases from V and 9 from J; bases not matched to a gene: 16. CDR1 is SQVTM and CDR2 is ANQGSEA in the germline V gene. CDR3 size: 17 residues. CDR3 loop: CSVEYGGAGGPFGEQFF. Here the CDR3 DNA reads TGCAGCGTTGAATATGGGGGAGCGGGAGGGCCTTTTGGTGAGCAGTTCTTC.

This clone was seen once. V is TRBV19 and J is TRBJ1-5; unclear D gene. Looked up from germline, CDR1 is LNHDA and CDR2 is SQIVND (reference sequence). Trimming shortened V by 3 bases and J by 0 bases, and 12 bases separated the two germline ends. CDR3 length: 16 residues. CDR3 sequence: CASSMDLGDSNQPQHF. CDR3 sequence (DNA): TGTGCCAGTAGTATGGACCTTGGAGATAGCAATCAGCCCCAGCATTTT.

The table lists this clone with a count of one. The CDR3 DNA reads TGTGCCAGCAGTTATCGGGGAGTCACCGGGGAGCTGTTTTTT. Translating gives CASSYRGVTGELFF. The rearrangement links TRBV28 to TRBJ2-2; tentatively, D is TRBD2 (5 bases). CDR1 and CDR2 (germline): MDHEN, SYDVKM. Between the trimmed V and J ends, which lost 4 bases and 4 bases, there was a span of 10 bases. The CDR3 is 14 residues long.

Comment on this clone: At the DNA level, this CDR3 is encoded by other sequences in the same sample as well. This chain uses TRBV28 with TRBJ2-7; D is ambiguous. The V end lost 3 bases, the J end lost 1 base, and 10 bases lay between the germline ends. Germline assignment: CDR1 MDHEN and CDR2 SYDVKM. CDR3 length: 14 residues. DNA for the CDR3: TGTGCCAGCAGTTTCGTAGGTGGATCCTACGAGCAGTACTTC. This codes for CASSFVGGSYEQYF. The variable domain in full, with the rest retrieved from reference TRBV28 and TRBJ2-7, is DVKVTQSSRYLVKRTGEKVFLECVQDMDHENMFWYRQDPGLGLRLIYFSYDVKMKEKGDIPEGYSVSREKKERFSLILESASTNQTSMYLCASSFVGGSYEQYFGPGTRLTVT.

The chain carries TRBV7-9 and TRBJ1-4, with D unclear. Germline V gives CDR1 SEHNR, CDR2 FQNEAQ (reference sequence). The CDR3 totals 14 residues. V lost 4 bases and J lost 8, with 14 bases in between. CDR3 in amino acids: CASSSSEAGEKLFF. The CDR3 DNA sequence: TGTGCCAGCAGCTCCTCGGAGGCGGGCGAAAAACTGTTTTTT.

V is TRBV29-1 and J is TRBJ2-5; maybe TRBD2 (5 bases). V was shortened by 7 bases and J by 2 bases, with 11 bases between the two germline ends. The germline gives CDR1 SQVTM, CDR2 ANQGSEA. The CDR3 covers 12 residues. CDR3 DNA: TGCAGCGCCCCCGGGATGCAAGAGACCCAGTACTTC. This encodes CSAPGMQETQYF. Full variable domain (missing parts from reference TRBV29-1 and TRBJ2-5): SAVISQKPSRDICQRGTSLTIQCQVDSQVTMMFWYRQQPGQSLTLIATANQGSEATYESGFVIDKFPISRPNLTFSTLTVSNMSPEDSSIYLCSAPGMQETQYFGPGTRLLVL.

The chain couples TRBV13 to TRBJ2-7; 8 bases match TRBD1. CDR1 is PRHDT and CDR2 is FYEKMQ in the germline V gene (reference sequence). CDR3 size: 15 residues. The V segment lost 5 bases and the J segment 1 base; nucleotides outside the gene matches: 7. CDR3 region: CASSPGQGPSYEQYF. CDR3 nucleotides: TGTGCCAGCAGCCCAGGACAGGGACCGTCCTACGAGCAGTACTTC.

The chain uses TRBV7-8 and TRBJ1-1; tentatively, D is TRBD1 (6 bases). V lost 4 bases to trimming and J lost 5 bases, with 11 bases between them. Germline V gene lookup returns CDR1 SGHVS and CDR2 FQNEAQ. The CDR3 totals 13 residues. CDR3 sequence: CASSSRDKTEAFF. CDR3 sequence (DNA): TGTGCCAGCAGCTCCCGGGACAAGACTGAAGCTTTCTTT.